This TCR beta chain originates from a study of OX40 agonist ivuxolimab in advanced cancers. As for the study in general: Ivuxolimab, which patients received intravenously every 2 weeks, was dosed at 0.01 to 10 mg/kg. Two cutaneous melanoma patients and one hepatocellular carcinoma patient, three in all, had partial responses. Study-wide results and limits: At 0.1 to 3.0 mg/kg and by week 6, CD4+ and CD8+ T cells in the blood had expanded clonally. Also showing low normalized T-cell clonal expansion were some of the nonresponders.

V lost 9 bases, J lost 2 bases, and 11 bases lay in between. Per the germline V gene, CDR1 is LNHDA and CDR2 is SQIVND (reference sequence). This CDR3 is 12 amino acids long. Concerning this clone: Its matching antigen is unknown.

Repertoires were generated with immunoSEQ multiplex PCR, while TCRdb's copy carries only in-frame clones and drops some. The sample includes roughly 62,000 clones, approximately 86% of them seen just once. The source was CD4+ or CD8+ T cells sorted from blood, collected in a trial of the OX40 agonist ivuxolimab. This sequence originates from an adult with an advanced solid tumor such as melanoma, head and neck, liver or kidney cancer. This sequence joins TRBV19 and TRBJ2-7, with D unresolved. This CDR3 is CARKTHTYEQYF. The CDR3 DNA reads as TGTGCCAGAAAGACACATACCTACGAGCAGTACTTC. Looking up the rest from reference TRBV19 and TRBJ2-7 gives the full variable domain: DGGITQSPKYLFRKEGQNVTLSCEQNLNHDAMYWYRQDPGQGLRLIYYSQIVNDFQKGDIAEGYSVSREKKESFPLTVTSAQKNPTAFYLCARKTHTYEQYFGPGTRLTVT.